This T cell receptor (beta chain) was sequenced for a study of human T cells and chemical hapten exposure. Points from the study as a whole: As patch test score rose, PT1 expanded TCR counts tended to rise as well.

About this clonotype: What it binds is not known.

The ends lost 3 bases at V and 6 bases at J; junction bases unmatched: 5. The CDR3 is 16 amino acids. Germline CDR1 and CDR2: MNHEY and SMNVEV (reference sequence). Noted time point: patch test 2, 6 weeks after DPC sensitization. The treatment here: therapeutic diphenylcyclopropenone sensitization with weekly scalp DPC. In TCRdb, the RACE reads were re-called with MiXCR into one record per CDR3 protein. This table holds 80,000 to 100,000 distinct CDR3 sequences, roughly a tenth found once. The source is a woman aged 50 to 60 with alopecia areata. Some clones in this sample may be carry-over from other donors' samples. The V call is TRBV27, the J call TRBJ1-6; 10 nucleotides align to TRBD1. This sample comprised whole blood, obtained in connection with sensitization to the hapten diphenylcyclopropenone (DPC). CDR3 loop: CASSFRQGARNSPLHF. In nucleotides, the CDR3 is TGTGCCAGCAGTTTCCGACAGGGGGCTCGTAATTCACCCCTCCACTTT.